The clone carrying this T cell receptor beta chain was observed at least ten times. Its specificity is not known. These data belong to a study of T cell repertoires in cytomegalovirus infection. Study background: Indicated by public TCR beta signatures were CMV infection and matching HLA type.

General observations from the study: Dominating the ex vivo response were TCR beta clonotypes that were CMV-specific and HLA-C-restricted.

Per germline, CDR1 SQVTM and CDR2 ANQGSEA. V was pared by 5 bases and J by 0 bases, with 17 bases between. CDR3 length equals 16 residues. One entry per CDR3 protein, called by TCRdb with MiXCR from the reads. The sample includes approximately 97,000 distinct CDR3 sequences, 16% seen only once; the top ten take 6.5% to 9.5%. This clonotype was sampled from a human donor in good health (CMV status not recorded). Some clones in this sample may be carry-over from other donors' samples. The chain is built from TRBV29-1 and TRBJ1-3; D gene ambiguous. The sequencing sample was made of PBMCs. CDR3 in DNA: TGCAGCGTTTTAACTCCAGAGTCCTCCTCTGGAAACACCATATATTTT. Translation: CSVLTPESSSGNTIYF.